This T cell receptor beta chain originates from a study of T cell clonotyping in hematopoietic cell transplantation. The repertoire was sequenced with immunoSEQ multiplex PCR; TCRdb's copy has only in-frame clones and lacks some. Here the sample spans about 29,000 clones, about 94% being singletons. V lost 0 bases and J 3 bases, leaving 14 bases between the germline ends. The length of the CDR3 is 16 residues. The germline V gene encodes CDR1 SEHNR and CDR2 FQNEAQ (reference sequence). The sequence derives from a female patient in her 50s who had an allogeneic stem cell transplant from a related donor, so the T cells may come from the graft donor. Some clones in this sample may be carry-over from other donors' samples. The input for sequencing was PBMCs, taken 100 days after allogeneic stem cell transplant. This rearrangement joins TRBV7-9 to TRBJ1-2; a possible D gene is TRBD1 (5 bases). In nucleotides, the CDR3 is TGTGCCAGCAGCTTAGCGCTGGGGGTTCGATACTATGGCTACACCTTC. Its translation is CASSLALGVRYYGYTF.